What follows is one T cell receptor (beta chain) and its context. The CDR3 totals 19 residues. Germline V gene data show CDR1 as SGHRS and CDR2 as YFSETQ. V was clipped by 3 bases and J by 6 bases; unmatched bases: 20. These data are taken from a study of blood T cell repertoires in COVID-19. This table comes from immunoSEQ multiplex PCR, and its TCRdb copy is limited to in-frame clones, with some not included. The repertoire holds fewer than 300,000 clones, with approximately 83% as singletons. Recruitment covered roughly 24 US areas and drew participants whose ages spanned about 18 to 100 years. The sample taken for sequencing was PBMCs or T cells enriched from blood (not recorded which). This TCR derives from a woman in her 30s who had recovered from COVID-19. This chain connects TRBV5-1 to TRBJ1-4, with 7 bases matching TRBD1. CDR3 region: CASSSRDRNYQLSDEKLFF. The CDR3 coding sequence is TGCGCCAGCAGCTCCCGGGACAGAAATTATCAACTGTCGGATGAAAAACTGTTTTTT.